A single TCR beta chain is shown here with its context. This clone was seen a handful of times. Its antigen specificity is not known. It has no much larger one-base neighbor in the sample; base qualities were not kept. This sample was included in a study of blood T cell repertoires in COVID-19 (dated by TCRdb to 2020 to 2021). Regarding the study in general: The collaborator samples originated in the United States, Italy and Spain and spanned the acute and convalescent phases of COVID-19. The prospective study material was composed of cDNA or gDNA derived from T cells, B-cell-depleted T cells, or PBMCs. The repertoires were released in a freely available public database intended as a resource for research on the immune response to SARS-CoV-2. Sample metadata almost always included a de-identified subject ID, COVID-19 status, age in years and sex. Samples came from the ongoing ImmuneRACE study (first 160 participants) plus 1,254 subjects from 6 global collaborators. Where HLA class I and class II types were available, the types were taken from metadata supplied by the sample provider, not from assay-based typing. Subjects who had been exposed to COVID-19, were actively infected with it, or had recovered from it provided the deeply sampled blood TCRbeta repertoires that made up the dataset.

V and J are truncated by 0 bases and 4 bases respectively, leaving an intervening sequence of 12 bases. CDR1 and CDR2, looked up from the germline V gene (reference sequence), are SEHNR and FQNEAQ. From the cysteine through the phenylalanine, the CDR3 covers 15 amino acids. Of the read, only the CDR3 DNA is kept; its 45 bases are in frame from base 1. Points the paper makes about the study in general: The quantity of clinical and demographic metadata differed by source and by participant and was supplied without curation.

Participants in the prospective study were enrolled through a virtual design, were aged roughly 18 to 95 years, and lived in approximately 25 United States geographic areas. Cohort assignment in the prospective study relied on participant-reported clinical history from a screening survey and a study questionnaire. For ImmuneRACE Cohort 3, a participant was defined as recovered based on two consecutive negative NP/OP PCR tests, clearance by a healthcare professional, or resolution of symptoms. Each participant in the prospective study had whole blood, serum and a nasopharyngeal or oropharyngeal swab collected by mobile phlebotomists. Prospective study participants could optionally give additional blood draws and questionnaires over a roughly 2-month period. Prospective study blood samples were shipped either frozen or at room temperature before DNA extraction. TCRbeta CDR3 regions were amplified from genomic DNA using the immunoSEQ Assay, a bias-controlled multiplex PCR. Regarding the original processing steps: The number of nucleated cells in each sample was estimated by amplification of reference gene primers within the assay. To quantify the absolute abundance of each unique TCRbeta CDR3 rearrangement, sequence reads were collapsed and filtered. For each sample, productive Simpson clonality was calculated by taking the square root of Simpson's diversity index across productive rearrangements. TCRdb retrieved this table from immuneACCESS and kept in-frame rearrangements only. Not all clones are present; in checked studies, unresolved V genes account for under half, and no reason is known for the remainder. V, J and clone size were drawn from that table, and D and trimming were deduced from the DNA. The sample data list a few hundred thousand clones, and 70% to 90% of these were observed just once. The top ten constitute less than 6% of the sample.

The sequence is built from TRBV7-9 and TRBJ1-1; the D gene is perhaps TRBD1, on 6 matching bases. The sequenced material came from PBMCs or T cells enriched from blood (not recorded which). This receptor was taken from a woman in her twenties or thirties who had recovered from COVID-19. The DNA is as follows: TGTGCCAGCAGCTTAGCGGGGGCCACGGGCACTGAAGCTTTCTTT. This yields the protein CASSLAGATGTEAFF.